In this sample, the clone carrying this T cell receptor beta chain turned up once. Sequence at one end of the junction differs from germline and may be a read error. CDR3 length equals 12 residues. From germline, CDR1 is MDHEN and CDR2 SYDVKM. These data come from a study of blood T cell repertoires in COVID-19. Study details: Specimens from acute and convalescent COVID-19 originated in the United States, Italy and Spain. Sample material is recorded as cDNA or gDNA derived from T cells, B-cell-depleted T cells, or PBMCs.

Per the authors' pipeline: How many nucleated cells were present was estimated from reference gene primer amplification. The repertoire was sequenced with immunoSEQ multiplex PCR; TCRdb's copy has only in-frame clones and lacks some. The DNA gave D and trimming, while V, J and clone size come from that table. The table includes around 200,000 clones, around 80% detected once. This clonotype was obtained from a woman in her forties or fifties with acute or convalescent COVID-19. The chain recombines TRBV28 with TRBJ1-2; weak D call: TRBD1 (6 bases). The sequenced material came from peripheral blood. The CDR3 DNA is TGTGCAAGCAGTTTATTCAGGGGTGGCTACACCTTC. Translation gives CASSLFRGGYTF.